This T cell receptor beta chain stems from a study of CD8+ T cells in alopecia areata. Study at large: Tofacitinib ran for 6 to 18 months before 6 months off drug. Study results and limitations: Scalp data also include sequences from resident alphabeta T cells of normal skin. For patients receiving tofacitinib, scalp clonality and expanded CD8+ clones among the top 100 significantly decreased.

As to treatment: oral pan-JAK inhibitor, 5-10 mg twice daily. Lesional scalp punch biopsies and peripheral blood came from alopecia areata patients. Note on this clone: Its cognate antigen is unknown.

Sequencing relied on a cDNA template that was reverse transcribed from extracted RNA. Measured with immunoSEQ multiplex PCR; TCRdb has only the in-frame clones, and not every one. The sample yields approximately 7,400 clones, almost 65% seen once. V lost 3 bases and J 5 bases, leaving 15 bases between the germline ends. The length of the CDR3 is 15 residues. Germline V gene lookup returns CDR1 SEHNR and CDR2 FQNEAQ (reference sequence). The sample in question was skin, obtained at week 4, from a patient treated with tofacitinib. The rearrangement links TRBV7-9 to TRBJ2-3, with a possible D match to TRBD2 (6 bases). The clonotype was recovered from a human donor with alopecia areata. The CDR3 sequence: CASSFGGMMVDTQYF. In DNA form, the CDR3 reads TGTGCCAGCAGCTTTGGCGGGATGATGGTAGATACGCAGTATTTT.